The rows below give T cell receptor beta chains drawn from one sample of a study of blood T cell repertoires in COVID-19. Produced via immunoSEQ multiplex PCR; TCRdb's table is partial and in-frame only. The sample shows 200,000 to 300,000 clones, more than 80% of them seen only once. Material: peripheral blood. Source of these receptors: a woman in her thirties or forties with acute or convalescent COVID-19. The CDR3 runs from the conserved cysteine through the conserved F or W. A D gene is named only where the DNA matches it firmly. The size entry is marked missing in some rows and otherwise reads once, few, many or a size class.

v_gene: TRBV19; d_gene: NA; abundance: NA; j_gene: TRBJ1-3; CDR3nt: TGTGCCAGTAGTACCAATCCCACCCTATCGGGAAACACCATATATTTT; CDR3aa: CASSTNPTLSGNTIYF
v_gene: TRBV3-1/TRBV3-2; d_gene: NA; abundance: few; j_gene: TRBJ1-4; CDR3nt: TGTGCCAGCAGCCAAGCAGGGAGGAAACTGTTTTTT; CDR3aa: CASSQAGRKLFF
v_gene: TRBV19; d_gene: TRBD1; abundance: once; j_gene: TRBJ2-5; CDR3nt: TGTGCCAGTAGTATAAGGGGCGGCGGGACAGGGGGAGAGACCCAGTACTTC; CDR3aa: CASSIRGGGTGGETQYF
v_gene: TRBV24-1; d_gene: NA; abundance: NA; j_gene: TRBJ1-2; CDR3nt: TGTGCCACCAGTGATACCATGGGAGGCTATGGCTACACCTTC; CDR3aa: CATSDTMGGYGYTF
v_gene: TRBV3-1/TRBV3-2; d_gene: NA; abundance: NA; j_gene: TRBJ1-6; CDR3nt: TGTGCCAGCAGCCAAGCGGGAACGGACAGTCAATCACCCCTCCACTTT; CDR3aa: CASSQAGTDSQSPLHF
v_gene: TRBV6-5; d_gene: NA; abundance: NA; j_gene: TRBJ1-1; CDR3nt: TGTGCCAGCACCGTGGCCGACCGGGTGGACACTGAAGCTTTCTTT; CDR3aa: CASTVADRVDTEAFF
v_gene: TRBV7-2; d_gene: TRBD1; abundance: few; j_gene: TRBJ1-5; CDR3nt: TGTGCCAGCAGCTTAGGTTTTATAGCGGACAGGGCAAGCAATCAGCCCCAGCATTTT; CDR3aa: CASSLGFIADRASNQPQHF
v_gene: TRBV3-1/TRBV3-2; d_gene: NA; abundance: NA; j_gene: TRBJ1-6; CDR3nt: TGTGCCAGCAGCCCTTCGGGGGGGAATAATTCACCCCTCCACTTT; CDR3aa: CASSPSGGNNSPLHF
v_gene: TRBV5-8; d_gene: NA; abundance: NA; j_gene: TRBJ1-4; CDR3nt: TGTGCCAGCAGCTGGGGGAGGGCGAATAATGAAAAACTGTTTTTT; CDR3aa: CASSWGRANNEKLFF
v_gene: TRBV6-6; d_gene: NA; abundance: NA; j_gene: TRBJ1-4; CDR3nt: TGTGCCAGCAGTTACCTGGGGGCGGCTGAAAAACTGTTTTTT; CDR3aa: CASSYLGAAEKLFF